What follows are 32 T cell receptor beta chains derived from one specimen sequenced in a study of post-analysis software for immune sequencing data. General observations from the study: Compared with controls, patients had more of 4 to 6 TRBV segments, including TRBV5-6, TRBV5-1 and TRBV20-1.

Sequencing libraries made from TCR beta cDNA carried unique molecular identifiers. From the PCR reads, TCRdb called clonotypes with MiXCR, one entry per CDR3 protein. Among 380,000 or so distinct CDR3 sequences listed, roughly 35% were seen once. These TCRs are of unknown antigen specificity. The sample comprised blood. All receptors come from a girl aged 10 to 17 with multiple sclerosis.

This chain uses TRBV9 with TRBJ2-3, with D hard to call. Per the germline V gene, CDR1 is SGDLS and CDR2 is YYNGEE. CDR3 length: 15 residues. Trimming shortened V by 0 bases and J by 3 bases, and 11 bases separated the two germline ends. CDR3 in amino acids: CASSVAGRWTDTQYF. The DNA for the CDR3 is TGTGCCAGCAGCGTAGCGGGCAGGTGGACAGATACGCAGTATTTT.

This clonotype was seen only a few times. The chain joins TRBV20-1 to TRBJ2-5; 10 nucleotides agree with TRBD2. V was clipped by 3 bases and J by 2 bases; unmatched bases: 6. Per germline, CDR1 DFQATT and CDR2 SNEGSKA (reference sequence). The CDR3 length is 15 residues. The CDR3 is CSASPSGGTQETQYF. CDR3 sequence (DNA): TGCAGTGCTAGTCCTAGCGGGGGAACACAAGAGACCCAGTACTTC.

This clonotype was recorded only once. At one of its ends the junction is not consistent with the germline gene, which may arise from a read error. The CDR3 is CANSQRLAGVGDEQFF. CDR3 coding DNA: TGCGCCAACAGCCAAAGACTAGCGGGGGTTGGCGATGAGCAGTTCTTC. The chain has TRBV5-1 and TRBJ2-1; 12 positions match TRBD2. Looked up from germline, CDR1 is SGHRS and CDR2 is YFSETQ. CDR3 length: 16 residues.

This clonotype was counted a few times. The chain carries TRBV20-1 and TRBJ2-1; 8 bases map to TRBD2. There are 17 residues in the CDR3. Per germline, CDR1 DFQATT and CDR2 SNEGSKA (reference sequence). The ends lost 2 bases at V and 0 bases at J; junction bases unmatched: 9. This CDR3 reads CSARLVGGTSSYNEQFF. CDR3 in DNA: TGCAGTGCTAGATTAGTTGGGGGGACTAGCTCCTACAATGAGCAGTTCTTC.

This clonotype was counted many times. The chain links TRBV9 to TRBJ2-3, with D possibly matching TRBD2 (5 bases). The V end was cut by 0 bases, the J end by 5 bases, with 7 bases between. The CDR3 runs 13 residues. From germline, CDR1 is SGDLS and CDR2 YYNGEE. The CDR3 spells CASSVAGKDTQYF. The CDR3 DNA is TGTGCCAGCAGCGTAGCGGGGAAAGATACGCAGTATTTT.

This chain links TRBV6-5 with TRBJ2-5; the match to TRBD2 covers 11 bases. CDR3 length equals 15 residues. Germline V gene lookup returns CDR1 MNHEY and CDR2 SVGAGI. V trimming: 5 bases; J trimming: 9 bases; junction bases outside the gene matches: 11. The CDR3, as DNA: TGTGCCAGCAGTCGCGTTAGCGGGGGGGGTCACCCCCAGTACTTC. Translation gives CASSRVSGGGHPQYF.

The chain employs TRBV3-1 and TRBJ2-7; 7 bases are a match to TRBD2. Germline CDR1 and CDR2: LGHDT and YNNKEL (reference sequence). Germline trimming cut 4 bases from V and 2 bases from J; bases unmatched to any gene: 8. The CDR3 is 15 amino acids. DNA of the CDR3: TGTGCCAGCAGCCTGGTGGGAGGGAGGACCTACGAGCAGTACTTC. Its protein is CASSLVGGRTYEQYF.

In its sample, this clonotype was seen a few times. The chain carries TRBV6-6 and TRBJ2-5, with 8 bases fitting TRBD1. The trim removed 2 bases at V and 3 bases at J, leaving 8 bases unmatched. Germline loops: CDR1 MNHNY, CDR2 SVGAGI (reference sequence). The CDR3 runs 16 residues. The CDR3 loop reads CASSYLRQGAKETQYF. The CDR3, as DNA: TGTGCCAGCAGTTACCTTCGGCAGGGGGCGAAAGAGACCCAGTACTTC.

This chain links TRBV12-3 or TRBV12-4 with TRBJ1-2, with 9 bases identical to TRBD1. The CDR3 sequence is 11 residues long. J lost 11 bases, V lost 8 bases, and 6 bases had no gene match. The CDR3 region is CASRDRDSYTF. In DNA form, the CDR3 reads TGTGCCAGCCGGGACAGGGATTCTTACACCTTC.

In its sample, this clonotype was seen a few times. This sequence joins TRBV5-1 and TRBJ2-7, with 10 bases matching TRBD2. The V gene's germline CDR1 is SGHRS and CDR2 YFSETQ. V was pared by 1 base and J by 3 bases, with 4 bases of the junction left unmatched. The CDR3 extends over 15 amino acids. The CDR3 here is CASSLLAGGRYEQYF. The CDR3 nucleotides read TGCGCCAGCAGCTTGTTAGCGGGGGGACGCTACGAGCAGTACTTC.

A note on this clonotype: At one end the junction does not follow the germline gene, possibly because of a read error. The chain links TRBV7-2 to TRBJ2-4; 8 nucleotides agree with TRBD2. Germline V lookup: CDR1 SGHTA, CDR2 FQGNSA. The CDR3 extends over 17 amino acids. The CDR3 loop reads CASSLRSAGGAKNVQYF. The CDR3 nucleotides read TGTGCCAGCAGCTTAAGGTCGGCGGGGGGAGCCAAAAACGTTCAGTACTTC.

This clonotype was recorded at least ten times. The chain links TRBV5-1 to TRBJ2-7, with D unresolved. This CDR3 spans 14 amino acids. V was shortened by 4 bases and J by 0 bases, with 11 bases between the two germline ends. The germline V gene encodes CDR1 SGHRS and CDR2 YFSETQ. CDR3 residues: CASSPQVSSYEQYF. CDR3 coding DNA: TGCGCCAGCAGCCCTCAGGTTAGCTCCTACGAGCAGTACTTC.

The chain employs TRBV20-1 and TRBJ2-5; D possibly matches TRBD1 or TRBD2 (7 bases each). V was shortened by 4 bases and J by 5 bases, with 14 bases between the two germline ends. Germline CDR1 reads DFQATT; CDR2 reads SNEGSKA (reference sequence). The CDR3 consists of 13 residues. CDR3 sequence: CSATRGGGETQYF. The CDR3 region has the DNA TGCAGTGCTACCAGGGGGGGCGGCGAGACCCAGTACTTC.

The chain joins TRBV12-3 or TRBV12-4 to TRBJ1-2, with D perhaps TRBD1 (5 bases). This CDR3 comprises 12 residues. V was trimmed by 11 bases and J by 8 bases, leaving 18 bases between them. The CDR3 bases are TGTGCCGTCCGGGACCCTATTCGGGGCTACACCTTC. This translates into CAVRDPIRGYTF.

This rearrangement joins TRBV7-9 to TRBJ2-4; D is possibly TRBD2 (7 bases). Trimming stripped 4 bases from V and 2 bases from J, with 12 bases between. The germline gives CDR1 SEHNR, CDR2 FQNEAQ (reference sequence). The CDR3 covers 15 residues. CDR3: CASSSYGGPKNIQYF. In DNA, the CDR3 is TGTGCCAGCAGCTCATACGGGGGGCCCAAAAACATTCAGTACTTC.

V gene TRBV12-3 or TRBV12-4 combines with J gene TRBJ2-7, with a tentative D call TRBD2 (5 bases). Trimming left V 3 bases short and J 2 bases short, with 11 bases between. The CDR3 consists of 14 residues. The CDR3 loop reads CASSFSVGTYEQYF. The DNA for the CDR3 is TGTGCCAGCAGTTTTAGCGTGGGAACCTACGAGCAGTACTTC.

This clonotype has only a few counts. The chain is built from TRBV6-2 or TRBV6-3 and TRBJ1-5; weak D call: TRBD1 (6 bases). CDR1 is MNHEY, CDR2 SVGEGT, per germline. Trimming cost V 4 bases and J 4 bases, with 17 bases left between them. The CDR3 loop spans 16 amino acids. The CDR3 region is CASSSFTGLGNQPQHF. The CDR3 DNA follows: TGTGCCAGCAGTTCATTCACAGGGCTCGGAAATCAGCCCCAGCATTTT.

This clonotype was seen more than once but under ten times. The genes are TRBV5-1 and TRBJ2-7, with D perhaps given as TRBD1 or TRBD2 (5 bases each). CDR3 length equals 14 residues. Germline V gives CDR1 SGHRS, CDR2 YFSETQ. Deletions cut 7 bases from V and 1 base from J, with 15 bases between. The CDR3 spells CASARGVSSYEQYF. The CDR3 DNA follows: TGCGCCAGCGCAAGGGGAGTTTCTTCCTACGAGCAGTACTTC.

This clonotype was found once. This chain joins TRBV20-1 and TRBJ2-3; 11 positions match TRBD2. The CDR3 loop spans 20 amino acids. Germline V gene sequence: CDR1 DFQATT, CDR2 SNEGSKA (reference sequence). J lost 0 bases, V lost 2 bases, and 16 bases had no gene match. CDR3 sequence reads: CSARPPSGGPGLYSTDTQYF. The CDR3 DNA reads TGCAGTGCTAGACCCCCTAGCGGGGGGCCGGGATTGTATAGCACAGATACGCAGTATTTT.

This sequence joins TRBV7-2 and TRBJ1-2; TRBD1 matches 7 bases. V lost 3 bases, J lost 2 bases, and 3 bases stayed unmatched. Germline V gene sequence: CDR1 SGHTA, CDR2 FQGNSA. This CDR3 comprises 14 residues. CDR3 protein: CASSFGQENYGYTF. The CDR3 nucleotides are TGTGCCAGCAGCTTCGGACAGGAGAACTATGGCTACACCTTC.

CDR3 coding DNA: TGTGCCAGCAGCTTATCGGTAACAGGGATCGGTGAAAAACTGTTTTTT. Amino acids: CASSLSVTGIGEKLFF. The genes are TRBV7-3 and TRBJ1-4; maybe TRBD1 (6 bases). In germline, CDR1 is SGHTA, CDR2 FQGTGA. Trimming shortened V by 2 bases and J by 7 bases, and 17 bases separated the two germline ends. The CDR3 is made up of 16 amino acids.

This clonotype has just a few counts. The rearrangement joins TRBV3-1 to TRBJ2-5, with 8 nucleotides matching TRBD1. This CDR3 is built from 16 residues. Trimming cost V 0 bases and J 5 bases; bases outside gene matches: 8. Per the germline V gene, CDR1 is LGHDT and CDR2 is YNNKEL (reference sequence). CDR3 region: CASSQDSGTGTETQYF. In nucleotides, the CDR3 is TGTGCCAGCAGCCAAGACTCGGGGACAGGAACGGAGACCCAGTACTTC.

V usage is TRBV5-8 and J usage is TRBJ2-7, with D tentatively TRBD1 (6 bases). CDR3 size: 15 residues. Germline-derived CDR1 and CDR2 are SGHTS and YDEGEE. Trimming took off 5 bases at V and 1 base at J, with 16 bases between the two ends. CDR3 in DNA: TGTGCCAGCAGACCATTTCTACAGGGTTCCTACGAGCAGTACTTC. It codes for CASRPFLQGSYEQYF.

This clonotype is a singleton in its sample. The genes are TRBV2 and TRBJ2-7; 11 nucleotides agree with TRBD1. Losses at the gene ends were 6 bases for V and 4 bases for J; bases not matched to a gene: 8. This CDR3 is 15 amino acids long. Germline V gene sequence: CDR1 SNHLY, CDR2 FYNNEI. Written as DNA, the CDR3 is TGTGCCAGCAGCACTGGGACAGGGGGGCCATACGAGCAGTACTTC. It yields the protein CASSTGTGGPYEQYF.

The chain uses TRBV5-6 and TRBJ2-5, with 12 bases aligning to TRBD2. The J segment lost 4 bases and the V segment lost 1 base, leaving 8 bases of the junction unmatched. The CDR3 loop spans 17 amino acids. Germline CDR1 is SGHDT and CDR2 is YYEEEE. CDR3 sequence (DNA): TGTGCCAGCAGCTTGTTCCTAGCGGGGGGGCCGTTAGAGACCCAGTACTTC. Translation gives CASSLFLAGGPLETQYF.

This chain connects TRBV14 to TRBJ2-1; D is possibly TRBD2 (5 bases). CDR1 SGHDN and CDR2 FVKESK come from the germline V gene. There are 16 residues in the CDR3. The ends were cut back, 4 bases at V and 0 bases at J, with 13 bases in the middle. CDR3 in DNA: TGTGCCAGCAGCCGAGTCGGGGTGGCCTCCTACAATGAGCAGTTCTTC. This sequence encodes CASSRVGVASYNEQFF.

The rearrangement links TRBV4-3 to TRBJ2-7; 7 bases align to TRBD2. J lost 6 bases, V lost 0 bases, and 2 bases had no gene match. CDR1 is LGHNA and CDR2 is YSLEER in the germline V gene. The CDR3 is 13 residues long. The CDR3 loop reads CASSQELASEQYF. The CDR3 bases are TGCGCCAGCAGCCAAGAACTAGCGAGCGAGCAGTACTTC.

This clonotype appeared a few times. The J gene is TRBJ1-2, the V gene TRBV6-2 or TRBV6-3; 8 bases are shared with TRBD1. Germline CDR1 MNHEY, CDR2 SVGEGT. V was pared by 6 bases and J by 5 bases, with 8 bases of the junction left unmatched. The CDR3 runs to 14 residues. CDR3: CASSRRTGIYGYTF. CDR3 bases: TGTGCCAGCAGCCGCCGGACAGGGATTTATGGCTACACCTTC.

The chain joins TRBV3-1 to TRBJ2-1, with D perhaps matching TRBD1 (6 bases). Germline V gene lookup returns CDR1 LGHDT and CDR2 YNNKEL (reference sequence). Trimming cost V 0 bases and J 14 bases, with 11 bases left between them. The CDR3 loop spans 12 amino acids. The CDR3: CASSQEGRGKFF. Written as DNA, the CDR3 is TGTGCCAGCAGCCAAGAGGGCAGGGGTAAGTTCTTC.

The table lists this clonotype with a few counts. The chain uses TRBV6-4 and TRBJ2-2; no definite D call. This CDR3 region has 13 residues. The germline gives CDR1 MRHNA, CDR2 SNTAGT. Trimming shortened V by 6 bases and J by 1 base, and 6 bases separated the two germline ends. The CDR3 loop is CASRNKNTGELFF. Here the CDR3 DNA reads TGTGCCAGCAGAAACAAGAACACCGGGGAGCTGTTTTTT.

In DNA form, the CDR3 reads TGTGCCAGCAGCCAAGCTGTTATGGGAACTAACTATGGCTACACCTTC. Its protein product is CASSQAVMGTNYGYTF. V usage is TRBV3-1 and J usage is TRBJ1-2; no reliable D call. CDR1 and CDR2 from the germline V gene are LGHDT and YNNKEL (reference sequence). The CDR3 loop spans 16 amino acids. V lost 1 base, J lost 0 bases, and 12 bases lay in between.

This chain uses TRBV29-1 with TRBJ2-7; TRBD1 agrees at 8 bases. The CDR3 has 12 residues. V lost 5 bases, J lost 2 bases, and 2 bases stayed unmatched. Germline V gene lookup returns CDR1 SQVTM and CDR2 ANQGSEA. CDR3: CSVRQGTYEQYF. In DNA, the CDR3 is TGCAGCGTTAGACAGGGGACCTACGAGCAGTACTTC.